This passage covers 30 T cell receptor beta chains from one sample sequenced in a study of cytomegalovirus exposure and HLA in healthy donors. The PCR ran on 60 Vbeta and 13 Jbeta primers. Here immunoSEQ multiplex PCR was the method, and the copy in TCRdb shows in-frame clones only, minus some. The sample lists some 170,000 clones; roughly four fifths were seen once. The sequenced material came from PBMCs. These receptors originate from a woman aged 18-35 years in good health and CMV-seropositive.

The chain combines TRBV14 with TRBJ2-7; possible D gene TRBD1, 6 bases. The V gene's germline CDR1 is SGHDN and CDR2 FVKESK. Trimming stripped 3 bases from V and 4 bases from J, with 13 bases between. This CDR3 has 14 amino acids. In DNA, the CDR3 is TGTGCCAGCAGCCACAGGGGACGGGAATACGAGCAGTACTTC. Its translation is CASSHRGREYEQYF. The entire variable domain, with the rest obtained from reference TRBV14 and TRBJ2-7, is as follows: EAGVTQFPSHSVIEKGQTVTLRCDPISGHDNLYWYRRVMGKEIKFLLHFVKESKQDESGMPNNRFLAERTGGTYSTLKVQPAELEDSGVYFCASSHRGREYEQYFGPGTRLTVT.

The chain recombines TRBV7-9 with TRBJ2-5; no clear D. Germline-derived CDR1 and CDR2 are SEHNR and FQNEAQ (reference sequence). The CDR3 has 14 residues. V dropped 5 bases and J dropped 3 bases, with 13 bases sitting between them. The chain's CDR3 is CASSRVITEETQYF. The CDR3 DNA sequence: TGTGCCAGCAGCAGAGTAATAACCGAAGAGACCCAGTACTTC. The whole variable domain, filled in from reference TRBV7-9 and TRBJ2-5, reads DTGVSQNPRHKITKRGQNVTFRCDPISEHNRLYWYRQTLGQGPEFLTYFQNEAQLEKSRLLSDRFSAERPKGSFSTLEIQRTEQGDSAMYLCASSRVITEETQYFGPGTRLLVL.

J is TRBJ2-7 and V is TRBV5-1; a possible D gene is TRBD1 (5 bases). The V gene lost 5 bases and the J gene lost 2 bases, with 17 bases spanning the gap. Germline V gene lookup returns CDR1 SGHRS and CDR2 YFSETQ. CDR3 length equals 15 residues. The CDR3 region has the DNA TGCGCCAGCAGACCCGGTACAGGCCCCACCTACGAGCAGTACTTC. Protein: CASRPGTGPTYEQYF.

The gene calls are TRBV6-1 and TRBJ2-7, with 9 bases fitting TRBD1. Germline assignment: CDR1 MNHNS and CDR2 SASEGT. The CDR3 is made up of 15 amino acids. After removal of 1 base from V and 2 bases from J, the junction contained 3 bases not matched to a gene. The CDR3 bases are TGTGCCAGCAGTGAAGAAACAGGGGGCGCCTACGAGCAGTACTTC. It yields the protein CASSEETGGAYEQYF.

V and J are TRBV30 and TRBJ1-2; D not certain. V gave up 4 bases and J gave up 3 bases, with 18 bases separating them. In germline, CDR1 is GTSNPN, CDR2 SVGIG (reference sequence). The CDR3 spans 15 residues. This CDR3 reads CAWTPPGKKDYGYTF. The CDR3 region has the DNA TGTGCCTGGACACCTCCGGGAAAAAAGGACTATGGCTACACCTTC.

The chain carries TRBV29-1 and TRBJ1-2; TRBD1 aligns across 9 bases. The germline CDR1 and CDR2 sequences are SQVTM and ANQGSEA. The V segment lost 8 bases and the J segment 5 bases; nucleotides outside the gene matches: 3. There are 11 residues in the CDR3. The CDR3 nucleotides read TGCAGCTCTGGGACAGGGTATGGCTACACCTTC. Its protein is CSSGTGYGYTF.

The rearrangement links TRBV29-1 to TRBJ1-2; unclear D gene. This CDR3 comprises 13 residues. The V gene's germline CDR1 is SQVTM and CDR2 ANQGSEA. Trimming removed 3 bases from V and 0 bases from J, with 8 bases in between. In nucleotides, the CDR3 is TGCAGCGTTGATGGGAGAGCTAACTATGGCTACACCTTC. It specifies CSVDGRANYGYTF.

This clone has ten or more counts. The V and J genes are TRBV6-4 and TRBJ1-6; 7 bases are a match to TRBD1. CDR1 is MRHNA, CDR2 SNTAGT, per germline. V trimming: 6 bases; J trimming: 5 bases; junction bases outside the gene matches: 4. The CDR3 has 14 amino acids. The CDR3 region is CASSEGTDNSPLHF. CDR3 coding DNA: TGTGCCAGCAGCGAAGGGACAGATAATTCACCCCTCCACTTT.

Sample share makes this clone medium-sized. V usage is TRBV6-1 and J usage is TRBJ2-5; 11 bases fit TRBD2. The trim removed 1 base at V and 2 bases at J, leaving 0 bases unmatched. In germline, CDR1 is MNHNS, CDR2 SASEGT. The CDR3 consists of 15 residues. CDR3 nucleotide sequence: TGTGCCAGCAGTGAAGTAGCGGGGGGGCAAGAGACCCAGTACTTC. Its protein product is CASSEVAGGQETQYF.

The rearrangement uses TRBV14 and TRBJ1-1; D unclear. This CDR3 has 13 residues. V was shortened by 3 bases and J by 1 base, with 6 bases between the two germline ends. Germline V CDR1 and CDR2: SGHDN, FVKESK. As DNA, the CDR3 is TGTGCCAGCAGCCATGGAGCGAACACTGAAGCTTTCTTT. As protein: CASSHGANTEAFF. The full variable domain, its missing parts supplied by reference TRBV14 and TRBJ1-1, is EAGVTQFPSHSVIEKGQTVTLRCDPISGHDNLYWYRRVMGKEIKFLLHFVKESKQDESGMPNNRFLAERTGGTYSTLKVQPAELEDSGVYFCASSHGANTEAFFGQGTRLTVV.

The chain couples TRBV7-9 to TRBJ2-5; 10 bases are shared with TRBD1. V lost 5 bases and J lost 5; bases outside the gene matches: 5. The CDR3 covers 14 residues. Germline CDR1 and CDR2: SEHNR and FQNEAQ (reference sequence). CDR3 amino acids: CASSVDRGRETQYF. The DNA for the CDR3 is TGTGCCAGCAGCGTTGACAGGGGGCGGGAGACCCAGTACTTC. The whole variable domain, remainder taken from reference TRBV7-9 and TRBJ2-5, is DTGVSQNPRHKITKRGQNVTFRCDPISEHNRLYWYRQTLGQGPEFLTYFQNEAQLEKSRLLSDRFSAERPKGSFSTLEIQRTEQGDSAMYLCASSVDRGRETQYFGPGTRLLVL.

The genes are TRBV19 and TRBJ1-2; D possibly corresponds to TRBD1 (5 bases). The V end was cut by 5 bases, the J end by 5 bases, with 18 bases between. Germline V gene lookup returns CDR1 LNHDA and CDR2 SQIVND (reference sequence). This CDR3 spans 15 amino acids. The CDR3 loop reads CASSPREGPGYGYTF. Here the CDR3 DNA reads TGTGCCAGTAGTCCCCGTGAAGGCCCAGGGTATGGCTACACCTTC.

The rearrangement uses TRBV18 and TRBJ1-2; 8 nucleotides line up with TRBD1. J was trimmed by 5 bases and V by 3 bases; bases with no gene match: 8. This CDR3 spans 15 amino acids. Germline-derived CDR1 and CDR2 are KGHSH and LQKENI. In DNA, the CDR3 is TGTGCCAGCTCACCGCAGGGGACAGGATCGTATGGCTACACCTTC. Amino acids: CASSPQGTGSYGYTF.

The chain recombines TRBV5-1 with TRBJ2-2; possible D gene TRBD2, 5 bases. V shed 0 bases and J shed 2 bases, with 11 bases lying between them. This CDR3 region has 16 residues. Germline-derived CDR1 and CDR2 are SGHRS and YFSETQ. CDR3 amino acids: CASSLEPGINTGELFF. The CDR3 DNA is TGCGCCAGCAGCTTGGAGCCCGGGATCAACACCGGGGAGCTGTTTTTT.

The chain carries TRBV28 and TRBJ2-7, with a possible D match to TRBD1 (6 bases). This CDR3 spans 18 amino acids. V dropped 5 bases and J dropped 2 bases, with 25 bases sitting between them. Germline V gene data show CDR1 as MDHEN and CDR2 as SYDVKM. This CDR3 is CASSPSLPIPGHPYEQYF. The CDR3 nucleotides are TGTGCCAGCAGTCCGTCTCTGCCGATACCGGGACACCCCTACGAGCAGTACTTC.

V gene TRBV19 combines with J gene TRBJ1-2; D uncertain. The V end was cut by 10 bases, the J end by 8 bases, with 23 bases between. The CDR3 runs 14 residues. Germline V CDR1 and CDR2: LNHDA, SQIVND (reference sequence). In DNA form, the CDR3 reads TGTGCCACAACCGTTGCGGGCGCGGTGTTCGGCTACACCTTC. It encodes CATTVAGAVFGYTF.

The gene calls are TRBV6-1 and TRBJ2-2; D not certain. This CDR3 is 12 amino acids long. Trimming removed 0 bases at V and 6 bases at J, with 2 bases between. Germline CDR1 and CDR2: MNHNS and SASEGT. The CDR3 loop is CASSEASGELFF. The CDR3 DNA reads TGTGCCAGCAGTGAAGCCTCCGGGGAGCTGTTTTTT.

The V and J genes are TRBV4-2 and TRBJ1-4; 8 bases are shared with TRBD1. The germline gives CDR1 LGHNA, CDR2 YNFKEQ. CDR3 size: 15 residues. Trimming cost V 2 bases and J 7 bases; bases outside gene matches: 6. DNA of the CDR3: TGTGCCAGCAGCCAAAGACAGGGGACGGGTGAAAAACTGTTTTTT. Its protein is CASSQRQGTGEKLFF.

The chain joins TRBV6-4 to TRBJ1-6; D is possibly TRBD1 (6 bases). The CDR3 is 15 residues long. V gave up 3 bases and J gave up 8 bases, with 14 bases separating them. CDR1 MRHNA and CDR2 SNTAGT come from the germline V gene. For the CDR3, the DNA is TGTGCCAGCAGTGAGTCCCGGGGGGCTGATTCACCCCTCCACTTT. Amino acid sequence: CASSESRGADSPLHF.

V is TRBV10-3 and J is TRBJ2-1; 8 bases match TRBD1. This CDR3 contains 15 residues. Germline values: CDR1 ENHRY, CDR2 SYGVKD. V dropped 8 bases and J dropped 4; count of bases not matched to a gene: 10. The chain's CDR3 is CAIGYRGFLYNEQFF. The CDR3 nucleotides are TGTGCCATCGGGTACAGGGGGTTCCTTTACAATGAGCAGTTCTTC.

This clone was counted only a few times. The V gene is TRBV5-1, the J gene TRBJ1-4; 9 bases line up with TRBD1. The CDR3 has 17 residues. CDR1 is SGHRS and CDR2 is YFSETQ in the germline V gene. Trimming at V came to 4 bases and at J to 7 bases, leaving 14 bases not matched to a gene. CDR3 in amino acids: CASSGSRDRAVSEKLFF. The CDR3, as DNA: TGCGCCAGCAGCGGGTCCCGGGACAGGGCTGTAAGTGAAAAACTGTTTTTT.

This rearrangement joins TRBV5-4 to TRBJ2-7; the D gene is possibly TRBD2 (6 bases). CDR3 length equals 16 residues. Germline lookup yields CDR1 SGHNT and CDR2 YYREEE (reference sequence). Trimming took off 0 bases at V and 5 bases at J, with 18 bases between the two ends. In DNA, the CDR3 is TGTGCCAGCAGCTTGGAAAGGGGCACGGGCGGGGACGAGCAGTACTTC. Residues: CASSLERGTGGDEQYF.

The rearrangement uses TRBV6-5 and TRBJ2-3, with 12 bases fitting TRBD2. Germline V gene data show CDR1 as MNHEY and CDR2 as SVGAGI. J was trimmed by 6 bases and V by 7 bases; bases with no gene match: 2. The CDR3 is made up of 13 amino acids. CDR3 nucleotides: TGTGCCAGCACTACTAGCGGGGGGGATACGCAGTATTTT. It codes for CASTTSGGDTQYF.

Here the CDR3 DNA reads TGCGCCAGCAGTCAACCGTGGACAGGTACTCTGTATGGCTACACCTTC. This translates into CASSQPWTGTLYGYTF. This chain uses TRBV23-1 with TRBJ1-2, with TRBD1 matching 7 bases. TRBV23-1 is an ORF, with its function uncertain. V lost 2 bases, J lost 5 bases, and 11 bases stayed unmatched. The CDR3 runs to 16 residues.

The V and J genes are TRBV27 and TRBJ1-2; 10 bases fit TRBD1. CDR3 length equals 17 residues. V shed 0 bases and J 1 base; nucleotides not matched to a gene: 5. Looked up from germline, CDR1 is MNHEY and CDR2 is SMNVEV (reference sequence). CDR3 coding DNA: TGTGCCAGCAGTTTATCATCCGGGACAGGGGTTAACTATGGCTACACCTTC. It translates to CASSLSSGTGVNYGYTF.

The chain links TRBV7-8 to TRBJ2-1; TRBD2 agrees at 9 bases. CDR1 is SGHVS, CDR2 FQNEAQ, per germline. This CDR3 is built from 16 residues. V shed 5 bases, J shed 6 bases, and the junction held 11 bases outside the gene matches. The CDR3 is CASSHHTRTSANEQFF. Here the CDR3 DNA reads TGTGCCAGCAGCCACCACACCCGGACTAGCGCCAATGAGCAGTTCTTC.

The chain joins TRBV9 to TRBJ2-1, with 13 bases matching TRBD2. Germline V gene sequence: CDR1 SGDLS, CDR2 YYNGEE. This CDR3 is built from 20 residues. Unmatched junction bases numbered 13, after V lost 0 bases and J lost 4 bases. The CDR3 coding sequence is TGTGCCAGCAGCGTAGCTCGAACGAATCCGGGACTAGCGGGGTACAATGAGCAGTTCTTC. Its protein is CASSVARTNPGLAGYNEQFF.

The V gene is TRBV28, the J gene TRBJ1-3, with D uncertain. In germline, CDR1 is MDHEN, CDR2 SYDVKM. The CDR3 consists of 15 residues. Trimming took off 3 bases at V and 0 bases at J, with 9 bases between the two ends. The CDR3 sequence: CASSFAGNSGNTIYF. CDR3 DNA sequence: TGTGCCAGCAGTTTCGCAGGAAACTCTGGAAACACCATATATTTT.

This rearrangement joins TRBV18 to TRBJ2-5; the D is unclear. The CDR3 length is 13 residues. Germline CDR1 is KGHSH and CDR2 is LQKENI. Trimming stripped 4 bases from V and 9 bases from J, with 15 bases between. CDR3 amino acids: CASSLRTPRAQYF. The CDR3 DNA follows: TGTGCCAGCTCACTCCGTACCCCCCGGGCCCAGTACTTC.

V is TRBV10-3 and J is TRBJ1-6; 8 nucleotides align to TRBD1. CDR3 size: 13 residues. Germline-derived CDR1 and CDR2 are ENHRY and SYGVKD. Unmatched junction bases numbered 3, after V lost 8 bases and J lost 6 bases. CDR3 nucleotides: TGTGCCATCCAGGGGGCCGGTAATTCACCCCTCCACTTT. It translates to CAIQGAGNSPLHF.